This T cell receptor (beta chain) was recovered during a study of blood T cell repertoires in COVID-19. This clone was observed once. Libraries were prepared by immunoSEQ multiplex PCR; TCRdb keeps only in-frame clonotypes and omits some of them. The sample lists around 420,000 clones; around 90% were seen once. The ends lost 4 bases at V and 4 bases at J; junction bases unmatched: 5. The CDR3 contains 16 residues. The germline gives CDR1 KGHSH, CDR2 LQKENI. The source is a woman aged 40-49 years with acute COVID-19. Material for sequencing was PBMCs or T cells enriched from blood (not recorded which). The chain recombines TRBV18 with TRBJ2-1, with 12 bases fitting TRBD2. Written as DNA, the CDR3 is TGTGCCAGCTCACTCCCGACTAGCGGGGGTTACAATGAGCAGTTCTTC. Translated, it gives CASSLPTSGGYNEQFF.